The clone carrying this T cell receptor beta chain was seen ten or more times. This sample is drawn from a study of shared clonotypes between healthy human individuals. Per the original methods: ImmunoSEQ output held junction-only sequences without quality scores, so filtering differed. Repertoires were generated with immunoSEQ multiplex PCR, while TCRdb's copy carries only in-frame clones and drops some. V and J calls and clone size are those listed in that table; D and trimming were worked out from the DNA. Counted here are about 470,000 clones, around 79% occurring once; the ten biggest clones make up about 13%. Sequences were obtained from PBMCs. The sequence derives from a woman between 40 and 55 years old in good health. Some clones in this sample may be carry-over from other donors' samples.

CDR3 DNA: TGTGCCTGGTCAACAGCGTTTGGGGCCAACGTCCTGACTTTC. Its translation: CAWSTAFGANVLTF. This chain links TRBV30 with TRBJ2-6; no firm D call. V gave up 5 bases and J gave up 3 bases, with 11 bases separating them. Germline CDR1 reads GTSNPN; CDR2 reads SVGIG (reference sequence). The CDR3 spans 14 residues.